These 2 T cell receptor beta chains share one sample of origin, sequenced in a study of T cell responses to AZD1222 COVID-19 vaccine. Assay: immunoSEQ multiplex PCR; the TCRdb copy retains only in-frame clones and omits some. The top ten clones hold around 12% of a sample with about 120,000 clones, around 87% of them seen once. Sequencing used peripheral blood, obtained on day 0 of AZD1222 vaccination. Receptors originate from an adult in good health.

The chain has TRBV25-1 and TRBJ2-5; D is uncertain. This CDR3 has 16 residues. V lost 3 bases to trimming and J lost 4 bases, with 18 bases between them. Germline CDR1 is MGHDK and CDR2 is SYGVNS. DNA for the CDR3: TGTGCCAGCAGTGATATGGGCAGTTCATTTAGAGAGACCCAGTACTTC. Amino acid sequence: CASSDMGSSFRETQYF. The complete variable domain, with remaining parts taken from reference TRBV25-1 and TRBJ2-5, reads EADIYQTPRYLVIGTGKKITLECSQTMGHDKMYWYQQDPGMELHLIHYSYGVNSTEKGDLSSESTVSRIRTEHFPLTLESARPSHTSQYLCASSDMGSSFRETQYFGPGTRLLVL.

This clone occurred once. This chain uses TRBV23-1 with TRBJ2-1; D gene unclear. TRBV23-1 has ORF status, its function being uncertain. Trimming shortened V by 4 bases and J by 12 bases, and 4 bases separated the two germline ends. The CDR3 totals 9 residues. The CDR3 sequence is CASSLRQFF. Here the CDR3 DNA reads TGCGCCAGCAGTCTGAGGCAGTTCTTC.